The clone carrying this TCR beta chain was counted many times. The antigen remains undetermined. CT and PET/CT found no node involvement in any patient, and none had received chemotherapy or radiotherapy before or had other malignancies. These data are taken from a study of prognosis after radiotherapy for stage I lung cancer. The overall study: Individuals diagnosed with stage I non-small cell lung cancer underwent enrollment between 2018 and early 2019. SBRT spanned 3 to 5 fractions, reaching a biologically effective dose of at least 100 Gy.

The CDR3 is 14 residues long. In germline, CDR1 is SNHLY, CDR2 FYNNEI. Trimming took 2 bases from V and 6 from J, leaving 10 bases between them. CDR3 of TCR beta was amplified from genomic DNA via a two-round multiplex PCR. Every TRBV and TRBJ gene had its own specific primer in first-round PCR. TCRdb re-called the multiplex PCR reads with MiXCR, one entry per CDR3 protein. The table has around 21,000 distinct CDR3 sequences, 50% seen once. Overall study findings and caveats: The study found lower Shannon entropy after stereotactic body radiation therapy in patients who developed distant metastases.

The genes are TRBV2 and TRBJ1-4, with no clear D. The source of this sequence is a donor of 50 years or more with non-small cell lung cancer. The sequencing here drew on PBMCs, taken before or after stereotactic body radiation therapy (not recorded which). The CDR3 sequence: CASSERRWDEKLFF. For the CDR3, the DNA is TGTGCCAGCAGTGAAAGGCGGTGGGATGAAAAACTGTTTTTT.